This TCR beta chain derives from a study of T cell responses to AZD1222 COVID-19 vaccine. Overall study results and limits: Donors skewed white British and female; clonal diversity was possibly underestimated. As reported, nearly half of all spike-specific TCRs target variant regions that are unmutated. Rises in breadth and depth of Spike-specific TCRs came after two AZD1222 doses. Among those given AZD1222, only five or six were seropositive at baseline.

Only in-frame clones appear in the TCRdb table, and some are missing; sequencing was by immunoSEQ multiplex PCR. The table shows 130,000 to 150,000 clones, with about 91% occurring only once. A remark on this clone: Its antigen is still unknown.

CDR1 and CDR2 (germline): SGHKS, YYEKEE (reference sequence). The J segment lost 2 bases and the V segment lost 2 bases, leaving 2 bases of the junction unmatched. The CDR3 sequence is 15 residues long. Specimen: peripheral blood, collected on day 0 of AZD1222 vaccination. This clonotype was sampled from an adult in good health. J is TRBJ2-7 and V is TRBV5-5; TRBD1 matches 12 bases. CDR3 sequence: CASSFRDRGPYEQYF. The CDR3 DNA is TGTGCCAGCAGCTTTAGGGACAGGGGGCCCTACGAGCAGTACTTC.